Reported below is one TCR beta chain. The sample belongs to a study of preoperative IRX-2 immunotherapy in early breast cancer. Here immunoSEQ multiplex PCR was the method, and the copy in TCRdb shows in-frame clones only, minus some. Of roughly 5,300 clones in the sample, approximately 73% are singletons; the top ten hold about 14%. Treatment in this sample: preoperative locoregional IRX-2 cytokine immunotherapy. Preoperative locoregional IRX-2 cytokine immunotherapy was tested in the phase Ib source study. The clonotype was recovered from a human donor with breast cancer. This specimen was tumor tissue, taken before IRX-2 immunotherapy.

CDR3 in amino acids: CASSPRGLAGGTSYEQYF. CDR3 bases: TGCGCCAGCAGCCCAAGGGGCCTAGCGGGAGGAACCTCCTACGAGCAGTACTTC. This rearrangement joins TRBV5-1 to TRBJ2-7, with 11 nucleotides matching TRBD2. J lost 0 bases, V lost 4 bases, and 12 bases had no gene match. This CDR3 has 18 residues. The germline V gene has CDR1 SGHRS and CDR2 YFSETQ.